The T cell receptor beta chain described here comes from a study of T cell repertoires and HLA-DP antigens. With respect to this clone: As yet, its antigen is unknown.

The CDR3 has 14 amino acids. CDR1 SNHLY and CDR2 FYNNEI come from the germline V gene. Trimming left V 6 bases short and J 2 bases short, with 11 bases between. Amplification used primers for 54 TRBV and 13 TRBJ segments. Assay: immunoSEQ multiplex PCR; the TCRdb copy retains only in-frame clones and omits some. Of almost 90,000 clones listed, about 89% are singletons. The source is a middle-aged man in good health and CMV-seronegative. Sequenced input: CD4+ T cells from PBMCs. This chain connects TRBV2 to TRBJ2-1; D is perhaps TRBD1 (6 bases). The CDR3, as DNA: TGTGCCAGCAGGGACAGTTCTACCTACAATGAGCAGTTCTTC. Translation gives CASRDSSTYNEQFF.